This TCR beta chain was retrieved from a study of somatic mutations in cytotoxic T cells in rheumatoid arthritis. The wider study: Before any treatment began, around 30 ml EDTA peripheral blood was collected from patients right after diagnosis. Selected populations of V beta antibody-stained T cells underwent flow sorting at nearly 100% purity; these encompassed V beta1+ cells subjected to TCRB sequencing. Notes on the study in general: Antigens targeted by the expanded CD8+ clones were unknown.

CDR1 and CDR2 (germline): SNHLY, FYNNEI. V lost 8 bases to trimming and J lost 13 bases, with 34 bases between them. The CDR3 extends over 17 amino acids. Generated by immunoSEQ multiplex PCR, the TCRdb table keeps only in-frame clones and is missing some. The sample comprises 17,000 or so clones, about 74% of which are singletons, and approximately 5% rests with the top ten. With regard to this clone: As yet, its antigen is unknown.

CD4+ cells and CD8+ cells were each obtained through positive magnetic bead selection, and their purity was assessed by flow cytometry. This clonotype was obtained from an adult with rheumatoid arthritis. This rearrangement joins TRBV2 to TRBJ2-3, with no clear D. Sequenced: CD8+ T cells sorted from blood. CDR3 sequence: CASHISVDGTDSWDKYF. The CDR3 nucleotides read TGTGCCAGCCACATATCGGTTGATGGTACCGATAGTTGGGATAAGTATTTT.